The 27 T cell receptor beta chains below all came from one sample that was sequenced in a study of PD-1 blockade in classical Hodgkin lymphoma. Exposure to brentuximab vedotin varied, and each patient had relapsed following autologous stem cell transplantation. TCRdb's table, derived via immunoSEQ multiplex PCR, lists solely in-frame clones and lacks some. The sample shows around 65,000 clones, 88% of them seen only once. The sequences come from peripheral blood mononuclear cells (PBMCs), collected at baseline. The receptors derive from a human donor with classical Hodgkin lymphoma.

V is TRBV18 and J is TRBJ2-5; unclear D gene. This CDR3 has 15 amino acids. Trimming stripped 3 bases from V and 1 base from J, with 12 bases between. Per the germline V gene, CDR1 is KGHSH and CDR2 is LQKENI. Written as DNA, the CDR3 is TGTGCCAGCTCACCCACGCCCCGTTTCCAAGAGACCCAGTACTTC. Protein sequence: CASSPTPRFQETQYF.

CDR3 sequence reads: CASSLVGQGARGQQTEAFF. Here the CDR3 DNA reads TGTGCCAGCAGTCTAGTGGGACAGGGGGCGAGGGGGCAGCAAACTGAAGCTTTCTTT. J is TRBJ1-1 and V is TRBV27; TRBD1 matches at 12 bases. After removal of 5 bases from V and 5 bases from J, the junction contained 18 bases not matched to a gene. Looked up from germline, CDR1 is MNHEY and CDR2 is SMNVEV (reference sequence). The CDR3 is 19 amino acids.

The chain couples TRBV29-1 to TRBJ2-7; 9 bases are a match to TRBD1. Germline loops: CDR1 SQVTM, CDR2 ANQGSEA. The CDR3 length is 13 residues. The V gene end was trimmed by 7 bases and the J gene end by 6 bases; junction bases not matched to a gene: 10. CDR3 protein: CSAYRDRVGEQYF. The CDR3 coding sequence is TGCAGCGCTTACCGGGACAGGGTTGGCGAGCAGTACTTC.

This chain uses TRBV6-5 with TRBJ1-4; D gene unclear. The CDR3 loop spans 13 amino acids. The germline CDR1 and CDR2 sequences are MNHEY and SVGAGI. The CDR3 protein is CGEGGATNEKLFF. DNA of the CDR3: TGTGGAGAGGGTGGGGCAACTAATGAAAAACTGTTTTTT.

The CDR3, as DNA: TGTGCCAGCAGCGCCCGGACAGGCTCCTACGAGCAGTACTTC. Its protein is CASSARTGSYEQYF. This chain joins TRBV9 and TRBJ2-7, with TRBD1 matching 7 bases. J gave up 0 bases and V 3 bases, and 3 bases lay outside the gene matches. Germline V CDR1 and CDR2: SGDLS, YYNGEE. The CDR3 spans 14 residues.

V gene TRBV6-6 combines with J gene TRBJ2-3, with D uncertain. The CDR3 runs 15 residues. V was cut by 6 bases and J by 0 bases, with 13 bases left in between. Per the germline V gene, CDR1 is MNHNY and CDR2 is SVGAGI (reference sequence). CDR3 nucleotide sequence: TGTGCCAGCAGGGGGTTCGGGCGCAGCACAGATACGCAGTATTTT. Encoded protein: CASRGFGRSTDTQYF.

This sequence joins TRBV13 and TRBJ2-2, with 11 positions matching TRBD2. Germline V CDR1 and CDR2: PRHDT, FYEKMQ (reference sequence). The ends lost 4 bases at V and 2 bases at J; junction bases unmatched: 6. This CDR3 spans 17 amino acids. CDR3 sequence: CASSSKTSGGNTGELFF. The CDR3 DNA is TGTGCCAGCAGCTCCAAAACTAGCGGGGGCAACACCGGGGAGCTGTTTTTT.

This clone has a single count. The DNA of the CDR3 is TGTGCCATCATGGCTAGCGGGGCCAACGACGAGCAGTACTTC. As protein: CAIMASGANDEQYF. The chain is built from TRBV10-3 and TRBJ2-7, with 9 bases fitting TRBD2. V dropped 7 bases and J dropped 5; count of bases not matched to a gene: 9. The CDR3 has 14 residues. Germline V gene data show CDR1 as ENHRY and CDR2 as SYGVKD.

The J gene is TRBJ2-2, the V gene TRBV6-5; D tentatively reads TRBD1 or TRBD2 (6 bases each). V dropped 7 bases and J dropped 3 bases, with 9 bases sitting between them. The CDR3 is made up of 13 amino acids. Per the germline V gene, CDR1 is MNHEY and CDR2 is SVGAGI. CDR3 nucleotides: TGTGCCAGCATTAGGGGGGACACCGGGGAGCTGTTTTTT. Translating it yields CASIRGDTGELFF.

V and J are TRBV12-2 and TRBJ2-7; the tabulated D call, TRBD1, remains unverified against the DNA. TRBV12-2 is described as a pseudogene. The CDR3 runs 16 residues. The CDR3 reads CASRKKGEARDYEQYF. The CDR3 region has the DNA TGTGCAAGTCGCAAGAAAGGGGAAGCGAGAGACTACGAGCAGTACTTC.

The V and J genes are TRBV28 and TRBJ2-7, with D unclear. CDR3 length: 13 amino acids. Deletions cut 3 bases from V and 2 bases from J, with 8 bases between. Germline lookup yields CDR1 MDHEN and CDR2 SYDVKM. CDR3 region: CASSLSATYEQYF. In DNA, the CDR3 is TGTGCCAGCAGTTTGAGCGCAACCTACGAGCAGTACTTC.

This sequence joins TRBV4-2 and TRBJ2-1, with a tentative D call TRBD2 (6 bases). Germline V gives CDR1 LGHNA, CDR2 YNFKEQ. Trimming cost V 4 bases and J 3 bases, with 19 bases left between them. The CDR3 contains 17 residues. CDR3 nucleotides: TGTGCCAGCAGCCGGAAGATGGGCCGGGACTTCTACAATGAGCAGTTCTTC. Amino acid sequence: CASSRKMGRDFYNEQFF.

The CDR3 here is CSVELAGGPVTGELFF. The CDR3 nucleotides are TGCAGCGTCGAACTCGCGGGGGGGCCGGTGACCGGGGAGCTGTTTTTT. The chain uses TRBV29-1 and TRBJ2-2; 9 bases match TRBD2. Germline V CDR1 and CDR2: SQVTM, ANQGSEA. V shed 6 bases and J 5 bases; nucleotides not matched to a gene: 13. CDR3 length equals 16 residues.

The chain employs TRBV19 and TRBJ1-6; D not certain. Germline assignment: CDR1 LNHDA and CDR2 SQIVND (reference sequence). This CDR3 has 18 amino acids. With 0 bases removed from V and 0 bases from J, the gap between germline ends came to 12 bases. Here the CDR3 DNA reads TGTGCCAGTAGTATAGATGGCGCCCTGGGCTCCTATAATTCACCCCTCCACTTT. This encodes CASSIDGALGSYNSPLHF. The entire variable domain, with the rest obtained from reference TRBV19 and TRBJ1-6, is as follows: DGGITQSPKYLFRKEGQNVTLSCEQNLNHDAMYWYRQDPGQGLRLIYYSQIVNDFQKGDIAEGYSVSREKKESFPLTVTSAQKNPTAFYLCASSIDGALGSYNSPLHFGNGTRLTVT.

The DNA of the CDR3 is TGCAGCGTTGAAGATCTCGCAGGGATGGGCACTGAAGCTTTCTTT. Amino acid sequence: CSVEDLAGMGTEAFF. V usage is TRBV29-1 and J usage is TRBJ1-1, with D possibly being TRBD1 (5 bases). The germline CDR1 and CDR2 sequences are SQVTM and ANQGSEA. The CDR3 is made up of 15 amino acids. V shed 0 bases and J shed 4 bases, with 15 bases lying between them.

The chain has TRBV7-2 and TRBJ2-5, with 9 bases aligning to TRBD2. The CDR3 consists of 16 residues. J gave up 0 bases and V 2 bases, and 4 bases lay outside the gene matches. Germline CDR1 and CDR2: SGHTA and FQGNSA. CDR3 bases: TGTGCCAGCAGCTTAAAAAGCGGGGGGCACCAAGAGACCCAGTACTTC. Translating it yields CASSLKSGGHQETQYF.

This clone was picked up a small number of times. The chain recombines TRBV30 with TRBJ1-1; 10 bases are shared with TRBD1. Germline V CDR1 and CDR2: GTSNPN, SVGIG (reference sequence). The CDR3 contains 13 residues. V was clipped by 3 bases and J by 5 bases; unmatched bases: 3. DNA of the CDR3: TGTGCCTGGAGGGGGGACAGGGGTACTGAAGCTTTCTTT. Translation gives CAWRGDRGTEAFF.

The V gene is TRBV11-2, the J gene TRBJ1-1; 7 bases are shared with TRBD1. There are 15 residues in the CDR3. After removal of 4 bases from V and 2 bases from J, the junction contained 7 bases not matched to a gene. Looked up from germline, CDR1 is SGHAT and CDR2 is FQNNGV. The CDR3 is CASSSRTGSNTEAFF. The CDR3 nucleotides read TGTGCCAGCAGCTCCCGGACAGGTTCAAACACTGAAGCTTTCTTT.

This chain uses TRBV6-6 with TRBJ1-5; D is ambiguous. The germline CDR1 and CDR2 sequences are MNHNY and SVGAGI (reference sequence). The length of the CDR3 is 13 residues. Trimming removed 6 bases from V and 11 bases from J, with 17 bases in between. The CDR3, as DNA: TGTGCCAGCAGGCCATTACCACAGTGGACCCAGCATTTT. This translates into CASRPLPQWTQHF.

This clone was seen once. The chain joins TRBV6-1 to TRBJ1-2; D is ambiguous. CDR3 length: 12 residues. Germline CDR1 and CDR2: MNHNS and SASEGT. Trimming took off 3 bases at V and 4 bases at J, with 6 bases between the two ends. CDR3 nucleotides: TGTGCCAGCAGTGACAGAGGCTATGGCTACACCTTC. Amino acid sequence: CASSDRGYGYTF.

The rearrangement uses TRBV9 and TRBJ1-3; a weak D match, TRBD1 (6 bases). The germline V and J ends were trimmed by 4 bases and 4 bases, with 12 bases remaining between them. From germline, CDR1 is SGDLS and CDR2 YYNGEE. CDR3 length equals 14 residues. CDR3 amino acids: CASSSHRVGNTIYF. The CDR3 nucleotides read TGTGCCAGCAGCTCCCACAGGGTCGGAAACACCATATATTTT. The variable domain in full, completed from reference TRBV9 and TRBJ1-3, reads DSGVTQTPKHLITATGQRVTLRCSPRSGDLSVYWYQQSLDQGLQFLIQYYNGEERAKGNILERFSAQQFPDLHSELNLSSLELGDSALYFCASSSHRVGNTIYFGEGSWLTVV.

The V gene is TRBV28, the J gene TRBJ2-7, with D uncertain. CDR1 MDHEN and CDR2 SYDVKM come from the germline V gene. Trimming cost V 2 bases and J 4 bases, with 6 bases left between them. This CDR3 spans 12 amino acids. The CDR3 region has the DNA TGTGCCAGCAGTTTAGAGAGTTACGAGCAGTACTTC. The encoded protein is CASSLESYEQYF.

The J gene is TRBJ2-2, the V gene TRBV7-9; D is possibly TRBD1 (6 bases). The ends were cut back, 5 bases at V and 4 bases at J, with 8 bases in the middle. The length of the CDR3 is 13 residues. The germline CDR1 and CDR2 sequences are SEHNR and FQNEAQ (reference sequence). This CDR3 is CASSPGVTGELFF. The CDR3, as DNA: TGTGCCAGCAGCCCAGGGGTCACCGGGGAGCTGTTTTTT. Drawing the rest from reference TRBV7-9 and TRBJ2-2, the complete variable domain is DTGVSQNPRHKITKRGQNVTFRCDPISEHNRLYWYRQTLGQGPEFLTYFQNEAQLEKSRLLSDRFSAERPKGSFSTLEIQRTEQGDSAMYLCASSPGVTGELFFGEGSRLTVL.

This chain uses TRBV7-6 with TRBJ1-1, with D unresolved. The CDR3 is made up of 15 amino acids. Germline assignment: CDR1 SGHVS and CDR2 FNYEAQ. The V end lost 2 bases, the J end lost 1 base, and 11 bases lay between the germline ends. Written as DNA, the CDR3 is TGTGCCAGCAGCTTAAATCCGGGCCCGAACACTGAAGCTTTCTTT. Amino acids: CASSLNPGPNTEAFF.

The chain has TRBV19 and TRBJ1-2; 9 positions match TRBD1. The CDR3 is 14 amino acids. Losses at the gene ends were 6 bases for V and 8 bases for J; bases not matched to a gene: 10. Germline-derived CDR1 and CDR2 are LNHDA and SQIVND (reference sequence). The CDR3 DNA reads as TGTGCCAGTAGCCTTGACAGGGGGATAAGCGGCTACACCTTC. It translates to CASSLDRGISGYTF.

This clone has just one count. The V and J genes are TRBV27 and TRBJ2-7, with 13 bases identical to TRBD2. The germline CDR1 and CDR2 sequences are MNHEY and SMNVEV (reference sequence). The CDR3 has 14 residues. Losses at the gene ends were 10 bases for V and 4 bases for J; bases not matched to a gene: 7. The CDR3 bases are TGTGCCACCCAACTAGCGGGGGGGCCGTACGAGCAGTACTTC. The encoded protein is CATQLAGGPYEQYF.

The chain links TRBV5-1 to TRBJ1-5, with 10 nucleotides matching TRBD1. V lost 4 bases and J lost 7; bases outside the gene matches: 8. Germline lookup yields CDR1 SGHRS and CDR2 YFSETQ. This CDR3 has 15 amino acids. The CDR3 DNA sequence: TGCGCCAGCAGCCCGGGGACAGGGGCAGGGCAGCCCCAGCATTTT. Residues: CASSPGTGAGQPQHF.